The rows below give T cell receptor beta chains drawn from one sample of a study of blood T cells in healthy people across ages. TCRdb redid the calling of the 5' RACE reads with MiXCR, one entry per CDR3 protein. This sample yields hundreds of thousands of distinct CDR3 sequences, of which 56% are seen a single time; roughly 24% belongs to the top ten. Material for sequencing was blood. The source is a middle-aged man in good health. The CDR3 runs from the conserved cysteine through the conserved F or W. A D gene is named only where the DNA matches it firmly. Expanded clones are given a class, and other clones once, few, many or no size at all.

D gene	V gene	J gene	clone size	CDR3 DNA	CDR3 protein
.	TRBV12-3/TRBV12-4	TRBJ2-3	.	TGTGCCAGCAGTCTATGGGGGCTCCCAGATACGCAGTATTTT	CASSLWGLPDTQYF
.	TRBV25-1	TRBJ1-5	few	TGTGCCAGCTCGGACAGTGTGGGACAAGTCAATCAGCCCCAGCATTTT	CASSDSVGQVNQPQHF
.	TRBV4-3	TRBJ2-7	.	TGCGCCAGCAGCCTTTCTAACGCCGACGCGTACGAGCAGTACTTC	CASSLSNADAYEQYF
TRBD1	TRBV7-3	TRBJ2-4	.	TGTGCCAGCAGCCGTCGGGACAGGGGAGGGTATGAATCACGGAATGAGCAGTACTTC	CASSRRDRGGYESRNEQYF
TRBD2	TRBV7-3	TRBJ2-1	.	TGTGCCAGCAGGAGCGGGAAATCCTACAATGAGCAGTTCTTC	CASRSGKSYNEQFF
.	TRBV27	TRBJ2-1	.	TGTGCCAGCATTATTGGAGGAAACTACAATGAGCAGTTCTTC	CASIIGGNYNEQFF
.	TRBV2	TRBJ2-7	.	TGTGCCAGCAGTGTGTCCCAGGATAGCTCCTACGAGCAGTACTTC	CASSVSQDSSYEQYF
.	TRBV29-1	TRBJ2-3	.	TGCAGTGCTAGTTCTCGGGCCGGCACAGATACGCAGTATTTT	CSASSRAGTDTQYF
.	TRBV24-1	TRBJ1-2	.	TGTGCCACCAGTGATCCCGCCGGGGGAGGACGCTATGGCTACACCTTC	CATSDPAGGGRYGYTF
.	TRBV6-1	TRBJ1-5	once	TGTGCCAGCATCACTAATGGGTATAATCAGCCCCAGCATTTT	CASITNGYNQPQHF
.	TRBV3-1	TRBJ2-7	few	TGTGCCAGCAGCCTCACGGACATCTACGAGCAGTACTTC	CASSLTDIYEQYF
TRBD1	TRBV12-3/TRBV12-4	TRBJ1-2	.	TGTGCCAGCAGCACCGGGACAGGGGGTCGCGGCTACACCTTC	CASSTGTGGRGYTF
TRBD2	TRBV13	TRBJ2-7	few	TGTGCCAGCAGCCAAACTATGGCGCGGGAGTCCCCCTACGAGCAGTACTTC	CASSQTMARESPYEQYF
TRBD2	TRBV15	TRBJ2-1	few	TGTGCCACCAGCTCCCCGCGAATAGGACTAGCGGGAACAAGCTCCTACAATGAGCAGTTCTTC	CATSSPRIGLAGTSSYNEQFF